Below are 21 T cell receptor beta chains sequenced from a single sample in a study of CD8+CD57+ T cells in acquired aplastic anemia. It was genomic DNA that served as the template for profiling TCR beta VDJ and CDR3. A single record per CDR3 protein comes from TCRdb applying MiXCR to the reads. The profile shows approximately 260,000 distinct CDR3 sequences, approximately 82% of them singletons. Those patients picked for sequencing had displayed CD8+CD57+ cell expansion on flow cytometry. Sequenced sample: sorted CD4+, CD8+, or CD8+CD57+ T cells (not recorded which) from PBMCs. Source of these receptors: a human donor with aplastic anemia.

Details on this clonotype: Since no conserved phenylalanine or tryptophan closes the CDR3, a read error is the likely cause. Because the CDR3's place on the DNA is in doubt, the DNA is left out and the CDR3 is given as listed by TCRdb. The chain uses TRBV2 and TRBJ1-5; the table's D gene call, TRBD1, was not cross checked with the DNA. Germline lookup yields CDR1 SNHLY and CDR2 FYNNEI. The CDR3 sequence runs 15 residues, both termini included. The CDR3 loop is CASGVGGTGTQSFRP.

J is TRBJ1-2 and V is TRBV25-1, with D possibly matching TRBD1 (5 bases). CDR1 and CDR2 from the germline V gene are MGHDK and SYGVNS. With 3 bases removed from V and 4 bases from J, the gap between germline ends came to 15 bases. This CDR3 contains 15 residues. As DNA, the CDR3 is TGTGCCAGCAGTGATTTGAGCCAAGGGGTCTATGGCTACACCTTC. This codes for CASSDLSQGVYGYTF.

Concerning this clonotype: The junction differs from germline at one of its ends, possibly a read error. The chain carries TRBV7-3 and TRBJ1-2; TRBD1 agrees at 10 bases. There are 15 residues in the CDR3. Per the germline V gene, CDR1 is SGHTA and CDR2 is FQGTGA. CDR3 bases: TGTGCCAGCAGCTTGACAGGGGGCTCAGACTATGGCTCCACCTTC. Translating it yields CASSLTGGSDYGSTF. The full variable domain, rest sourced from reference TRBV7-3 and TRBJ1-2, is GAGVSQTPSNKVTEKGKYVELRCDPISGHTALYWYRQSLGQGPEFLIYFQGTGAADDSGLPNDRFFAVRPEGSVSTLKIQRTERGDSAVYLCASSLTGGSDYGSTFGSGTRLTVV.

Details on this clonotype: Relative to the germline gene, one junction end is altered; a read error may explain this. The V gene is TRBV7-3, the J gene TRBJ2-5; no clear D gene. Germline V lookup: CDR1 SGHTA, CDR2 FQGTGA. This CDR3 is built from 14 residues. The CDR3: CATSRGSEHVEHYF. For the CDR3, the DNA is TGTGCCACCAGCAGAGGCAGCGAGCACGTTGAACACTACTTC.

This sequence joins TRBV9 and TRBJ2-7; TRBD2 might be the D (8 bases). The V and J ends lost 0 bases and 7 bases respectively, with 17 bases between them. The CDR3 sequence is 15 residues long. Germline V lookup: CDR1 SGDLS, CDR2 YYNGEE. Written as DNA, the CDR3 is TGTGCCAGCAGCGTAGAAACGGGAGGGGGCGGTGAGCAGTACTTC. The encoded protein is CASSVETGGGGEQYF. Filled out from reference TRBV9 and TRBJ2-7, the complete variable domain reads DSGVTQTPKHLITATGQRVTLRCSPRSGDLSVYWYQQSLDQGLQFLIQYYNGEERAKGNILERFSAQQFPDLHSELNLSSLELGDSALYFCASSVETGGGGEQYFGPGTRLTVT.

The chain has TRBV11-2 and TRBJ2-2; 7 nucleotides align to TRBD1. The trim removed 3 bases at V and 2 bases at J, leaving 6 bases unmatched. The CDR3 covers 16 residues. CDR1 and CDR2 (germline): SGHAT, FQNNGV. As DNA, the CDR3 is TGTGCCAGCAGCTTTCTCGGGACAGATAACACCGGGGAGCTGTTTTTT. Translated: CASSFLGTDNTGELFF.

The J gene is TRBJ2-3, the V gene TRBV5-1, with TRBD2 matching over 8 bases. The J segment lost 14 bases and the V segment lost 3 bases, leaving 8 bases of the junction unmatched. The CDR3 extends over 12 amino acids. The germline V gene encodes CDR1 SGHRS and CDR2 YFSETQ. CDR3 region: CASSWTSGSTYF. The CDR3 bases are TGCGCCAGCAGCTGGACGAGCGGGAGTACGTATTTT.

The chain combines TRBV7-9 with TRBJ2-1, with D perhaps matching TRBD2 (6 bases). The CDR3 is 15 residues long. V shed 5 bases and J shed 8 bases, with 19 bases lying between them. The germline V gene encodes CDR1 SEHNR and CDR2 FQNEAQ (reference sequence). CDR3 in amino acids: CASSLEGGARDEQFF. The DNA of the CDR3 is TGTGCCAGCAGCCTAGAAGGCGGGGCCCGGGATGAGCAGTTCTTC. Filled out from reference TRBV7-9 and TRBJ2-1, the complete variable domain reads DTGVSQNPRHKITKRGQNVTFRCDPISEHNRLYWYRQTLGQGPEFLTYFQNEAQLEKSRLLSDRFSAERPKGSFSTLEIQRTEQGDSAMYLCASSLEGGARDEQFFGPGTRLTVL.

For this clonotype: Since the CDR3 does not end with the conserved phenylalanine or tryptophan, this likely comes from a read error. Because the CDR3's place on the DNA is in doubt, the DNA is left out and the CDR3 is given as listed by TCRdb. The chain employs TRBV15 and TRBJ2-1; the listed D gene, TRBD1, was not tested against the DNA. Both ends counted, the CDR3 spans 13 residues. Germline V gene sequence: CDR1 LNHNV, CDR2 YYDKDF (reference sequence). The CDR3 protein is CATSGGASQEHFY.

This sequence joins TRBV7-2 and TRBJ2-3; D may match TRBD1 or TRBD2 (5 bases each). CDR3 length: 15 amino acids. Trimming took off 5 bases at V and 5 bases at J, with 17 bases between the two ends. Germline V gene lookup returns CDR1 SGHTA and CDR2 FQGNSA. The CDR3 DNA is TGTGCCAGCAGCGCCGGGGCTGGCGGAAAAGATACGCAGTATTTT. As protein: CASSAGAGGKDTQYF.

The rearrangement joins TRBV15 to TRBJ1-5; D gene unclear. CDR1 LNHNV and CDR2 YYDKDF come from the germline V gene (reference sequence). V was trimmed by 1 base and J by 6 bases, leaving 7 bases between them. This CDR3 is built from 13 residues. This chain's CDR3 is CATSRGLGQPQHF. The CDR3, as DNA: TGTGCCACCAGCAGAGGGCTGGGTCAGCCCCAGCATTTT.

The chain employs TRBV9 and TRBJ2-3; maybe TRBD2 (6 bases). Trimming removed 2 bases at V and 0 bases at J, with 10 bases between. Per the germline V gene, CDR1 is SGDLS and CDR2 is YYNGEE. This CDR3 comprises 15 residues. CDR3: CASSVGGRSTDTQYF. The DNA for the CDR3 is TGTGCCAGCAGCGTCGGGGGACGCAGCACAGATACGCAGTATTTT. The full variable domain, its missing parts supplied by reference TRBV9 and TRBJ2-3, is DSGVTQTPKHLITATGQRVTLRCSPRSGDLSVYWYQQSLDQGLQFLIQYYNGEERAKGNILERFSAQQFPDLHSELNLSSLELGDSALYFCASSVGGRSTDTQYFGPGTRLTVL.

The CDR3 DNA sequence: TGTGCCAGCAGCCACGGGCAGGGAAACGGTCAGGATGAGCAGTTCTTC. The encoded protein is CASSHGQGNGQDEQFF. The chain links TRBV5-5 to TRBJ2-1; TRBD1 is a possible D gene (5 bases). The CDR3 contains 16 residues. Trimming cost V 4 bases and J 8 bases, with 22 bases left between them. Germline V gene sequence: CDR1 SGHKS, CDR2 YYEKEE (reference sequence).

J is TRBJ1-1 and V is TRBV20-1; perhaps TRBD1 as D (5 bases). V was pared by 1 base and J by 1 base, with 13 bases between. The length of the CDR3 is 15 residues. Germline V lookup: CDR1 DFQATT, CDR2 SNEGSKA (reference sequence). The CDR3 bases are TGCAGTGCTAGAGGCTGGGGACGCAAGAACACTGAAGCTTTCTTT. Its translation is CSARGWGRKNTEAFF.

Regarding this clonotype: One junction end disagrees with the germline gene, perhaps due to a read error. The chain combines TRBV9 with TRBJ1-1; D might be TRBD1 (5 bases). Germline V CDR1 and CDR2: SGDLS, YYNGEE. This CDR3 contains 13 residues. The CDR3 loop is CASSGGVGPGGSF. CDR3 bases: TGTGCCAGCAGCGGGGGGGTCGGGCCTGGAGGATCCTTT. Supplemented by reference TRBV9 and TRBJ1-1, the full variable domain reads DSGVTQTPKHLITATGQRVTLRCSPRSGDLSVYWYQQSLDQGLQFLIQYYNGEERAKGNILERFSAQQFPDLHSELNLSSLELGDSALYFCASSGGVGPGGSFGQGTRLTVV.

CDR3 sequence reads: CASSLHTGGGDTQYEQYV. CDR3 DNA sequence: TGTGCCAGCAGCTTGCATACAGGCGGCGGAGATACGCAGTACGAGCAGTACGTC. This chain joins TRBV7-2 and TRBJ2-7, with D possibly TRBD1 on 5 matching bases. Germline CDR1 is SGHTA and CDR2 is FQGNSA. V was trimmed by 3 bases and J by 4 bases, leaving 25 bases between them. The CDR3 is 18 amino acids.

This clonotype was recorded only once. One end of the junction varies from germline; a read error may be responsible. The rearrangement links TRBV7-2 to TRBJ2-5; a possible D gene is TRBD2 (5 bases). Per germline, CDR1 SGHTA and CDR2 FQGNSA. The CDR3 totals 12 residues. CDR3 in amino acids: CASKWARETDSF. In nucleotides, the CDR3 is TGTGCCAGCAAGTGGGCTAGGGAGACCGATTCGTTC.

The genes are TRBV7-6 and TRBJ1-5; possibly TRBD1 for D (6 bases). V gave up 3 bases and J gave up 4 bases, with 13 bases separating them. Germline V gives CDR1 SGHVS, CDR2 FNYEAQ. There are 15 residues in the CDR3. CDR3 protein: CASSLDRGLNQPQHF. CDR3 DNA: TGTGCCAGCAGCTTGGACAGAGGGTTAAATCAGCCCCAGCATTTT.

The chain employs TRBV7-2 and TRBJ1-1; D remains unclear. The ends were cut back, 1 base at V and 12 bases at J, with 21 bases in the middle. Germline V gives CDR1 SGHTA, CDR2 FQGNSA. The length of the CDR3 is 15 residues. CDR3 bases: TGTGCCAGCAGCTTAGAGGGAGCACGCGATACTCAGTCTTTCTTT. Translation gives CASSLEGARDTQSFF.

Here the CDR3 DNA reads TGCGCCAGCAGCGAGACAGGTTCCATACAAGAGACCCAGTACTTC. This codes for CASSETGSIQETQYF. The chain couples TRBV5-1 to TRBJ2-5; tentative D call: TRBD1 (6 bases). Trimming removed 4 bases at V and 2 bases at J, with 15 bases between. Per the germline V gene, CDR1 is SGHRS and CDR2 is YFSETQ. This CDR3 is 15 amino acids long.

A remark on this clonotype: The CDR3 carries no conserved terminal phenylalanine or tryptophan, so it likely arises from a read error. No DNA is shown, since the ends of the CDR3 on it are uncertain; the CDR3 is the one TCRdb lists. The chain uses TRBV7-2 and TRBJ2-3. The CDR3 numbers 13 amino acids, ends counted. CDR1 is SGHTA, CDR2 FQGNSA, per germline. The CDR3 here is CASGLRVQGTRYS.